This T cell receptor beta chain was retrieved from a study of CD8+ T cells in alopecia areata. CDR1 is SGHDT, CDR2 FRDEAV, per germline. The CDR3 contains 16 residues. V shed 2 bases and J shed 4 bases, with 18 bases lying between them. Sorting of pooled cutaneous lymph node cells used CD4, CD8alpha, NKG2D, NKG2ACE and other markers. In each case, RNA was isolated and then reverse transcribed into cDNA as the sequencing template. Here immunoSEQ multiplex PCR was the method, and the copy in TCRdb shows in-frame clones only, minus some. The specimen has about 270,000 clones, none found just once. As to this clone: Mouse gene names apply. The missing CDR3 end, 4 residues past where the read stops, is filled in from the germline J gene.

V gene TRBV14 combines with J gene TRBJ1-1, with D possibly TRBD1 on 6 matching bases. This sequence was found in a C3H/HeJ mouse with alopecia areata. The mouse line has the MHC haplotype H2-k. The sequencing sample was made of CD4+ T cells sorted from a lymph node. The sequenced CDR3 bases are TGTGCCAGCAGTTTAGCAGGGGCGGGTATGAGCACA. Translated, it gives CASSLAGAGMST. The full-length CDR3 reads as CASSLAGAGMSTEVFF.